This is a list of T cell receptor beta chains from one sample in a study of beta chain features in type 1 diabetes. The method was immunoSEQ multiplex PCR; TCRdb's version includes in-frame clones alone and lacks a portion of them. The repertoire consists of a few hundred thousand clones, with roughly 16% occurring once and the leading ten covering about 0.02%. The sequenced sample was naive CD4+ T cells from blood. These receptors were taken from a woman between 18 and 29 years old in good health. The conserved cysteine and the conserved F or W are not part of the CDR3 here. The order of the fields is V gene, CDR3 protein.

>TRBV7-2
ASSQSGSRETQY
>TRBV28
ASSFLGSSYNEQF
>TRBV18
ASSISHGEQY
>TRBV30
AWSAGQLEAF
>TRBV7-2
ASSLLARGTGELF
>TRBV7-9
ASSLQGYEQY
>TRBV21-1
ASRQGAHIGTQY
>TRBV7-3
ASSPDRVVAF
>TRBV29-1
SVRLAGGSQQY
>TRBV28
ASSPGQVETQY
>TRBV6-6
ASSPRPTGDNEQF
>TRBV27
ASRPTGIYGYT
>TRBV5-1
ASRQAGALQETQY
>TRBV7-3
ASSRGLPDNEQF
>TRBV29-1
SVEYRGRGNEQF
>TRBV29-1
SAYGPGQGGYEQY
>TRBV7-2
ASSFGGGSYEQY
>TRBV7-2
ASSFEREIGELF
>TRBV9
ASRASGSSYNEQF
>TRBV4-3
ASSQGTSGWSNEQF
>TRBV28
ASRGGGAREQY
>TRBV27
ASSLSGRRETQY
>TRBV10-3
AISDTSYEQY
>TRBV23-1
ASSQPLTGKGSGNTIY
>TRBV28
ASSGRDIANEKLF
>TRBV5-1
ASSLSRDRVETRYNEQF
>TRBV11-2
ASSLWTGGQETQY
>TRBV2
ASSYREYYNEQF
>TRBV7-9
ASGAAATNEKLF
>TRBV7-2
ASNPSRLTYEQY
>TRBV7-9
ASSLVGTTYEQY
>TRBV9
ASSFDPLLGGSSYEQY
>TRBV29-1
SVSRDSEAF
>TRBV23-1
ASPAGGPYGYT
>TRBV29-1
SVGRGPANYGYT
>TRBV5-4
ASSLFAWQGDGHGYT
>TRBV7-2
ASSLAGAYEQY
>TRBV30
AWSPGTEQF
>TRBV18
ASSSPTGTGGAYEQY
>TRBV29-1
SVGTNQETQY
>TRBV4-2
ASSQSQVAGANVLT
>TRBV7-2
ASSLVGTPIEQY
>TRBV5-1
ASRKTGAYEQY
>TRBV28
ASSLWTSGLQETQY
>TRBV14
ASSQDYRTEQY
>TRBV7-2
ASSRGENYEQY
>TRBV29-1
SVDLGLARNEQF
>TRBV7-9
ASSLIGDQETQY
>TRBV29-1
SGRGPRGTGTQY
>TRBV30
AWSAGTSGRVEQY
>TRBV20-1
SANLADTQY
>TRBV7-2
ASSLSGASYNEQF
>TRBV7-2
ASSSIPYDRGHGYT
>TRBV5-1
ASTSPGVGNEQF
>TRBV30
AWSVQLGANEKLF
>TRBV29-1
SVEGGNSPYNEQF
>TRBV30
ALSGRGYEQY
>TRBV6-5
ASRLTGVGEKLF
>TRBV30
AGQTRQRGEKLF